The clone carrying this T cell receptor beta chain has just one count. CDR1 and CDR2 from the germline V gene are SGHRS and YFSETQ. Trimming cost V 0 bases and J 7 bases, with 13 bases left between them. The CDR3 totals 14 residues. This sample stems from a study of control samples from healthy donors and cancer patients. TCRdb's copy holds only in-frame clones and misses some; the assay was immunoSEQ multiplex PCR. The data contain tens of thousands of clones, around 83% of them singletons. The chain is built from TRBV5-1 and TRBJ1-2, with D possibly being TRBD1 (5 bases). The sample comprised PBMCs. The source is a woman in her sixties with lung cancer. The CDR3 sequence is CASSLDRSFAGYTF. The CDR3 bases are TGCGCCAGCAGCTTGGACAGGTCGTTTGCTGGCTACACCTTC.